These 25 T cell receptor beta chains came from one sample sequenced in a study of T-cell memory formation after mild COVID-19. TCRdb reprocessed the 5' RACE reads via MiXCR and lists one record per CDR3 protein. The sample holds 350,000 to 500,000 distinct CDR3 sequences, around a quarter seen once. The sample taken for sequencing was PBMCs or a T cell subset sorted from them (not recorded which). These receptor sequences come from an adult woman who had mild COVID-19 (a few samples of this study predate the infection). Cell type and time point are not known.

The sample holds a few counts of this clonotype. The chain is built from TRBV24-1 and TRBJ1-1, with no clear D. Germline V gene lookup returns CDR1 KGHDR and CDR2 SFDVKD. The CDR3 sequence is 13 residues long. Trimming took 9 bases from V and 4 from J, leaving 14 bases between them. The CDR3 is CATARDTVTEAFF. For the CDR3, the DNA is TGTGCCACCGCGCGGGATACAGTCACTGAAGCTTTCTTT.

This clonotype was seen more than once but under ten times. The CDR3 DNA reads TGTGCCAGCAGCTTAGGGGTTCAGACTGAAGCTTTCTTT. Translating gives CASSLGVQTEAFF. The chain uses TRBV7-9 and TRBJ1-1; D remains unclear. CDR3 size: 13 residues. Looked up from germline, CDR1 is SEHNR and CDR2 is FQNEAQ (reference sequence). Trimming removed 1 base at V and 5 bases at J, with 8 bases between. Based on the CDR3 plus reference TRBV7-9 and TRBJ1-1, the full variable domain is DTGVSQNPRHKITKRGQNVTFRCDPISEHNRLYWYRQTLGQGPEFLTYFQNEAQLEKSRLLSDRFSAERPKGSFSTLEIQRTEQGDSAMYLCASSLGVQTEAFFGQGTRLTVV.

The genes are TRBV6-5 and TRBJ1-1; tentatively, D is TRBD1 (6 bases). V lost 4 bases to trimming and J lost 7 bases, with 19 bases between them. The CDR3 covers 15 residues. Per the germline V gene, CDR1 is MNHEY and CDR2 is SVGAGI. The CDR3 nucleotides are TGTGCCAGCAGTTCAACAGGGATCCCCCGGGTTGAAGCTTTCTTT. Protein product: CASSSTGIPRVEAFF.

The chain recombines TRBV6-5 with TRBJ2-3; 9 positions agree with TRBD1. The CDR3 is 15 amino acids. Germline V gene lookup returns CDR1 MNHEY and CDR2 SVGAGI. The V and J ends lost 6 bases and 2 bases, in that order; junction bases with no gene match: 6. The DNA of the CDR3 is TGTGCCAGCAGCCAGGGGGACAGGGCCACAGATACGCAGTATTTT. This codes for CASSQGDRATDTQYF.

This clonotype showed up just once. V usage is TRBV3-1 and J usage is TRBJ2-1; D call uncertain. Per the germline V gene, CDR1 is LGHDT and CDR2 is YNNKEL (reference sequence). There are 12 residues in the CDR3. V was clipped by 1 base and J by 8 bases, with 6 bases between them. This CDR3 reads CASSQVVYEQFF. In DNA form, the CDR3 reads TGTGCCAGCAGCCAAGTGGTCTATGAGCAGTTCTTC.

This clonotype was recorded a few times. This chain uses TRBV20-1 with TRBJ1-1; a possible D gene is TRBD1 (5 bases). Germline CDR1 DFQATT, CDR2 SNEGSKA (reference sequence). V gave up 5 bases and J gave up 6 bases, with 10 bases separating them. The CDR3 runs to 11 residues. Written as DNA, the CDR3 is TGCAGTGCTCCAGGGAAGTCTGAAGCTTTCTTT. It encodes CSAPGKSEAFF.

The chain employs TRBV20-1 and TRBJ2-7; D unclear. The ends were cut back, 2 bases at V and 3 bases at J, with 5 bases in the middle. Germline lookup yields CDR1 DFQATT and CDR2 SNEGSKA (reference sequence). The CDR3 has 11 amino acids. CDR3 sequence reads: CSARNSYEQYF. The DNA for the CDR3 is TGCAGTGCTAGAAACAGCTACGAGCAGTACTTC.

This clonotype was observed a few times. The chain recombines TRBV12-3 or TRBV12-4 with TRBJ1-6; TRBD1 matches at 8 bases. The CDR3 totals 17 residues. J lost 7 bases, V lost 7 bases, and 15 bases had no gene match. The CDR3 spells CASTYIGQGRINSPLHF. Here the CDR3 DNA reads TGTGCCAGCACCTACATTGGACAGGGAAGGATAAATTCACCCCTCCACTTT.

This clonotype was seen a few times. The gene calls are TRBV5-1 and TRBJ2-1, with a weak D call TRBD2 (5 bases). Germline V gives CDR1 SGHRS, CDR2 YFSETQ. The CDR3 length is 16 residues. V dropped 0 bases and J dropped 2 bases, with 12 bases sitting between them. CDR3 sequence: CASSLGDYRTYNEQFF. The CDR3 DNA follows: TGCGCCAGCAGCTTGGGTGACTACCGTACCTACAATGAGCAGTTCTTC.

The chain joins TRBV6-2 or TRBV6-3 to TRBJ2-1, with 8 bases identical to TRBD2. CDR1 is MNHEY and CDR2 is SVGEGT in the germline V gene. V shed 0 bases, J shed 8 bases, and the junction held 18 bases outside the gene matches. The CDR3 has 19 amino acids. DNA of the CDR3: TGTGCCAGCAGTTACTCTGGGCTAGCGGGCATCTCCTTTGCGTATGAGCAGTTCTTC. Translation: CASSYSGLAGISFAYEQFF.

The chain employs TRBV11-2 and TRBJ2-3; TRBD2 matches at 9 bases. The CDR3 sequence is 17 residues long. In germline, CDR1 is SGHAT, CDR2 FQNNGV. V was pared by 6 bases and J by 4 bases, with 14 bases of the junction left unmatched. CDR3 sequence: CASRRGGGLLGADTQYF. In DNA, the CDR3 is TGTGCCAGCAGGCGCGGGGGGGGACTCCTAGGGGCAGATACGCAGTATTTT.

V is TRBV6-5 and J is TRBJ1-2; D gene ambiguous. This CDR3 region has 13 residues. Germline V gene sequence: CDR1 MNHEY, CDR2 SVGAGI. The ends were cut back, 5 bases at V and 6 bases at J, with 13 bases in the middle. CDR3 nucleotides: TGTGCCAGCAGTACCCTCGGGGTTAATGGCTACACCTTC. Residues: CASSTLGVNGYTF.

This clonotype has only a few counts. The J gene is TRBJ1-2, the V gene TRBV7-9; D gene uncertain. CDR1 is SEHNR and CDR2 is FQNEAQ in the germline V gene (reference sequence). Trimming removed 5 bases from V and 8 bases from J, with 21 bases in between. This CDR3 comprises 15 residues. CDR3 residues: CASSLELGFSSGYTF. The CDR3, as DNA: TGTGCCAGCAGCCTCGAACTGGGGTTCTCTAGCGGCTACACCTTC.

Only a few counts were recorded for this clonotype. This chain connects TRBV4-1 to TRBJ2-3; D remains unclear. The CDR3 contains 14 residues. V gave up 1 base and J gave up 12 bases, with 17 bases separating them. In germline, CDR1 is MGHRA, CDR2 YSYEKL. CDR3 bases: TGCGCCAGCAGCCAAGGATCACTGACTCTAGACCAGTATTTT. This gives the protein CASSQGSLTLDQYF.

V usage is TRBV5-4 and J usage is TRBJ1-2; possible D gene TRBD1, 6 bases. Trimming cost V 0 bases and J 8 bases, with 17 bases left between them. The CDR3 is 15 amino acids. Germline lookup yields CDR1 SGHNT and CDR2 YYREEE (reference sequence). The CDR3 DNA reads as TGTGCCAGCAGCTTGGAAACAGGGAAGGGGGAAGGCTACACCTTC. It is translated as CASSLETGKGEGYTF.

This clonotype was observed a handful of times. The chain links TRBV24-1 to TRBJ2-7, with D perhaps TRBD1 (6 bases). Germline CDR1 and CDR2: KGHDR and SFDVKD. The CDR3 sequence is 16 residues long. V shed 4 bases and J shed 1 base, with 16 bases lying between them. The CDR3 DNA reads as TGTGCCACCAGTGACCGGGACACCGAGGCATCCTACGAGCAGTACTTC. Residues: CATSDRDTEASYEQYF.

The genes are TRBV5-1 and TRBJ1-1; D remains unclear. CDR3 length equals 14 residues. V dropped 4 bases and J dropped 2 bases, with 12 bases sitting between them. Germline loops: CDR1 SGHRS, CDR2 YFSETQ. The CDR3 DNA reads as TGCGCCAGCAGCCTTGAGTTCGTCAACACTGAAGCTTTCTTT. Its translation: CASSLEFVNTEAFF. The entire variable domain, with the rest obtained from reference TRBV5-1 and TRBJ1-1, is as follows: KAGVTQTPRYLIKTRGQQVTLSCSPISGHRSVSWYQQTPGQGLQFLFEYFSETQRNKGNFPGRFSGRQFSNSRSEMNVSTLELGDSALYLCASSLEFVNTEAFFGQGTRLTVV.

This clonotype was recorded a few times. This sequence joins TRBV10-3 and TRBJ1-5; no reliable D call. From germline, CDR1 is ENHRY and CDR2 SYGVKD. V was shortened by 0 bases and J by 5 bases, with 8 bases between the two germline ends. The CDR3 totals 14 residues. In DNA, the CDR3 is TGTGCCATCAGTGAGTCGGAGGGTTATCAGCCCCAGCATTTT. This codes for CAISESEGYQPQHF.

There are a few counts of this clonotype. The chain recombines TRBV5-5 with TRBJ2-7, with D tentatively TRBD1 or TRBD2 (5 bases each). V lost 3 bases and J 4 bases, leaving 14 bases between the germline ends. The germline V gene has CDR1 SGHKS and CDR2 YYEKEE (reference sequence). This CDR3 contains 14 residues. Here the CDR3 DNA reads TGTGCCAGCAGCTGGGGACCTCTAAGGTACGAGCAGTACTTC. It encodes CASSWGPLRYEQYF.

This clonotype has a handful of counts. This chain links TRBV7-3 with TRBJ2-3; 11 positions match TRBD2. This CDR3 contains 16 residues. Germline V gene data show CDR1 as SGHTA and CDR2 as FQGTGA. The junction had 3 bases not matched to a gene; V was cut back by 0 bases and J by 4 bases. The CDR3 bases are TGTGCCAGCAGCTTAACCCCGGGACTAGCGGCAGATACGCAGTATTTT. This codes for CASSLTPGLAADTQYF.

Here the CDR3 reads CATSSRQDTGELFF. The CDR3 nucleotides are TGTGCCACCAGCAGCCGACAGGACACCGGGGAGCTGTTTTTT. This chain uses TRBV15 with TRBJ2-2, with a weak D call TRBD1 (6 bases). Germline V lookup: CDR1 LNHNV, CDR2 YYDKDF (reference sequence). This CDR3 is built from 14 residues. V was clipped by 3 bases and J by 3 bases, with 8 bases between them.

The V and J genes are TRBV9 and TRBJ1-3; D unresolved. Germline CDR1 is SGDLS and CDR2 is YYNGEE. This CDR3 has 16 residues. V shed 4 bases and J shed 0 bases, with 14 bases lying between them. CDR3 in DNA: TGTGCCAGCAGCTTAGGACCCGTCCTCTCTGGAAACACCATATATTTT. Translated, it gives CASSLGPVLSGNTIYF.

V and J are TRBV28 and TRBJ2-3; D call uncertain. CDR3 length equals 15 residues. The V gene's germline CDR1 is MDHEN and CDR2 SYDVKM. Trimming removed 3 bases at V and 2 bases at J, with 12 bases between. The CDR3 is CASSFLPEHTDTQYF. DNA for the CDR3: TGTGCCAGCAGTTTTTTGCCGGAACACACAGATACGCAGTATTTT.

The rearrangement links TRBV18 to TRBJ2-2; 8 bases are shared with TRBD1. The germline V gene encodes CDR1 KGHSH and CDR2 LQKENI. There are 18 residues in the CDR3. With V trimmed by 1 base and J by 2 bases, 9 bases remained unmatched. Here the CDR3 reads CASSPLMATGANTGELFF. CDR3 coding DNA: TGTGCCAGCTCACCACTAATGGCGACAGGGGCTAACACCGGGGAGCTGTTTTTT.

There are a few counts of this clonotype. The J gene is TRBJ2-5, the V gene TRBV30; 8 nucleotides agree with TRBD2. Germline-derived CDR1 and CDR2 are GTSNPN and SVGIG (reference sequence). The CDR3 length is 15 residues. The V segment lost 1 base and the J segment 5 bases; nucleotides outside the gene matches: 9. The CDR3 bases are TGTGCCTGGAGTGATATAACGGGGGGGCCGGAGACCCAGTACTTC. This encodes CAWSDITGGPETQYF.